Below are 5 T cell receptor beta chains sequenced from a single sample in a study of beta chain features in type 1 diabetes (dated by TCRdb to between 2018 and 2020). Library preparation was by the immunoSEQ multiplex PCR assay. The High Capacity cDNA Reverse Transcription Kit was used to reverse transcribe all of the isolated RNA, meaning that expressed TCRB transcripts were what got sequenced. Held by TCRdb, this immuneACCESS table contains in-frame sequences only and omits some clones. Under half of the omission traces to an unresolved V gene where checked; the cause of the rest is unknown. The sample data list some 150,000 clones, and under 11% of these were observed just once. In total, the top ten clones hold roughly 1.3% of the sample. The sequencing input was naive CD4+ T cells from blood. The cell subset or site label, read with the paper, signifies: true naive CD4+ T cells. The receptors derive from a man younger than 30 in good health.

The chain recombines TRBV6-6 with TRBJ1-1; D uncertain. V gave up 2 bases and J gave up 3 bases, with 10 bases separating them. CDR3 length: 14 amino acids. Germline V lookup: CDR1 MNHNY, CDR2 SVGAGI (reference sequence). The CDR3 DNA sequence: TGTGCCAGCAGTTACGAGGGAACCTACACTGAAGCTTTCTTT. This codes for CASSYEGTYTEAFF.

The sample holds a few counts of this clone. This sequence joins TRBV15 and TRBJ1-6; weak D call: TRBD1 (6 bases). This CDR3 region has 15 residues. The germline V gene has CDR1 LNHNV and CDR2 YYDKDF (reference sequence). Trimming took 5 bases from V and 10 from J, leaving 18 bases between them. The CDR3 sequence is CATSEEVIRGSPLHF. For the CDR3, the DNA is TGTGCCACCAGCGAGGAGGTTATCAGGGGCTCACCCCTCCACTTT. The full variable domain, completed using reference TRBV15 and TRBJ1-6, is DAMVIQNPRYQVTQFGKPVTLSCSQTLNHNVMYWYQQKSSQAPKLLFHYYDKDFNNEADTPDNFQSRRPNTSFCFLDIRSPGLGDTAMYLCATSEEVIRGSPLHFGNGTRLTVT.

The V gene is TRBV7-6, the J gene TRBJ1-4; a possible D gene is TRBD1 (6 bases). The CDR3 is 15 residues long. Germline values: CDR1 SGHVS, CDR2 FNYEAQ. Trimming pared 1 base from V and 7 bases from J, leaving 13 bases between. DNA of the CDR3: TGTGCCAGCAGCTTAGGGGTAGGGGGATTTGAAAAACTGTTTTTT. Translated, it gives CASSLGVGGFEKLFF.

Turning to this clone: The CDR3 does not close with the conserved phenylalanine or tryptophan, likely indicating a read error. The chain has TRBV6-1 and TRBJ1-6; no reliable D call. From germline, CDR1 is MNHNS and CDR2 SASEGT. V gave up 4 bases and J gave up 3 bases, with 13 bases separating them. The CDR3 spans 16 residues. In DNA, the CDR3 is TGTGCCAGCAGTGGAAAAGGCAGTAACTATAATTCACCCCTCCACCTT. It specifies CASSGKGSNYNSPLHL.

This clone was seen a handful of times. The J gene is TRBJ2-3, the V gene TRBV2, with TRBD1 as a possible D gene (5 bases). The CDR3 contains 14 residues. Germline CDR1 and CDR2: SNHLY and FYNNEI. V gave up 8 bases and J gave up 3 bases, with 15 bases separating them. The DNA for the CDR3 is TGTGCCAGCTCTTCCAGGGTCGGGACAGATACGCAGTATTTT. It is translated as CASSSRVGTDTQYF.